This T cell receptor beta chain was sequenced during a study of control samples from healthy donors and cancer patients. Produced via immunoSEQ multiplex PCR; TCRdb's table is partial and in-frame only. The sample lists tens of thousands of clones, over 75% occurring once. V was clipped by 3 bases and J by 2 bases, with 17 bases between them. In germline, CDR1 is SEHNR, CDR2 FQNEAQ (reference sequence). The CDR3 is 17 residues long. Sequencing input: blood. This clonotype was obtained from a man aged 40-49 years in good health. The gene calls are TRBV7-9 and TRBJ2-1; D is unclear. Here the CDR3 reads CASSLGTHRGPYNEQFF. For the CDR3, the DNA is TGTGCCAGCAGCTTGGGCACTCACCGAGGCCCCTACAATGAGCAGTTCTTC.